These 10 T cell receptor beta chains were sequenced from one sample in a study of blood T cell repertoires in COVID-19 (dated by TCRdb to 2018 to 2021). The library was obtained by the immunoSEQ multiplex PCR assay. As stored in TCRdb, this immuneACCESS dataset retains in-frame rearrangements with V and J assigned. A fraction of the clones does not appear; measured against another copy, unresolved V genes explain less than half of the discrepancy, and the remainder lacks a known reason. In all, the sample holds some 200,000 clones, and under 90% of those were seen once. The ten largest account for approximately 6.1% of the sample. The sequencing sample was made of peripheral blood. All receptors come from an elderly man with acute or convalescent COVID-19.

The chain employs TRBV4-2 and TRBJ1-4; 7 nucleotides match TRBD1. Germline trimming cut 4 bases from V and 4 bases from J; bases unmatched to any gene: 6. CDR1 is LGHNA and CDR2 is YNFKEQ in the germline V gene. This CDR3 region has 15 residues. The CDR3 sequence: CASSPTGTDNEKLFF. CDR3 bases: TGTGCCAGCAGCCCCACCGGGACAGATAATGAAAAACTGTTTTTT.

This clone was found once. The chain links TRBV14 to TRBJ1-2; 11 positions match TRBD1. V gave up 1 base and J gave up 4 bases; unmatched junction bases: 11. This CDR3 has 18 amino acids. CDR1 and CDR2 (germline): SGHDN, FVKESK. CDR3 amino acids: CASSQGYLGTGGSYGYTF. CDR3 DNA sequence: TGTGCCAGCAGCCAAGGGTACCTCGGGACAGGGGGTTCCTATGGCTACACCTTC.

This chain links TRBV18 with TRBJ1-6; TRBD1 is a possible D gene (5 bases). From germline, CDR1 is KGHSH and CDR2 LQKENI. CDR3 length: 15 residues. V lost 0 bases and J 10 bases, leaving 13 bases between the germline ends. This CDR3 is CASSPPGRGVSPLHF. The CDR3 nucleotides read TGTGCCAGCTCACCACCGGGACGGGGGGTGTCACCCCTCCACTTT.

About this clone: Other DNA sequences in the same sample also yield this CDR3. The chain uses TRBV24-1 and TRBJ1-2; 8 bases are shared with TRBD1. From germline, CDR1 is KGHDR and CDR2 SFDVKD. This CDR3 has 14 residues. V was pared by 7 bases and J by 3 bases, with 6 bases of the junction left unmatched. The CDR3 coding sequence is TGTGCCACCAGCCCCGGACAGGGAGACTATGGCTACACCTTC. Protein product: CATSPGQGDYGYTF.

This clone appeared a few times. The chain carries TRBV27 and TRBJ2-6; D possibly corresponds to TRBD2 (6 bases). This CDR3 comprises 17 residues. Germline V gives CDR1 MNHEY, CDR2 SMNVEV (reference sequence). Between the trimmed V and J ends, which lost 8 bases and 1 base, there was a span of 18 bases. The CDR3 loop reads CASGPGRWLSGANVLTF. The DNA for the CDR3 is TGTGCCAGCGGGCCGGGGAGGTGGTTATCTGGGGCCAACGTCCTGACTTTC.

The V and J genes are TRBV5-1 and TRBJ2-1; weak D call: TRBD2 (5 bases). Germline loops: CDR1 SGHRS, CDR2 YFSETQ. The CDR3 is made up of 15 amino acids. The ends were cut back, 4 bases at V and 4 bases at J, with 15 bases in the middle. CDR3 in amino acids: CASSLNGKEYNEQFF. In nucleotides, the CDR3 is TGCGCCAGCAGCCTAAACGGGAAAGAGTACAATGAGCAGTTCTTC.

This rearrangement joins TRBV5-4 to TRBJ2-2; no firm D call. Germline CDR1 is SGHNT and CDR2 is YYREEE (reference sequence). CDR3 size: 12 residues. The V and J ends lost 3 bases and 4 bases respectively, with 4 bases between them. For the CDR3, the DNA is TGTGCCAGCAGCTCCCTCACCGGGGAGCTGTTTTTT. Translating gives CASSSLTGELFF.

The sample holds a few counts of this clone. The V call is TRBV30, the J call TRBJ1-1; 7 positions agree with TRBD1. CDR1 is GTSNPN and CDR2 is SVGIG in the germline V gene (reference sequence). This CDR3 is built from 13 residues. Trimming took 4 bases from V and 4 from J; bases not matched to a gene: 6. CDR3 sequence (DNA): TGTGCCTGGAAAAAGGGGGCCGGCACTGAAGCTTTCTTT. It encodes CAWKKGAGTEAFF.

The chain links TRBV19 to TRBJ1-2; 9 positions match TRBD1. The CDR3 has 13 amino acids. V was pared by 6 bases and J by 5 bases, with 4 bases of the junction left unmatched. CDR1 and CDR2 from the germline V gene are LNHDA and SQIVND (reference sequence). CDR3 residues: CASSTGGVYGYTF. The CDR3 DNA is TGTGCCAGTAGCACAGGGGGCGTGTATGGCTACACCTTC.

This clone was seen a single time. This chain uses TRBV5-1 with TRBJ2-1; the match to TRBD2 covers 8 bases. The V gene's germline CDR1 is SGHRS and CDR2 YFSETQ. The CDR3 runs to 15 residues. V dropped 5 bases and J dropped 1; count of bases not matched to a gene: 5. CDR3 sequence: CASRYIAGSYNEQFF. The CDR3, as DNA: TGCGCCAGCAGATACATAGCGGGATCCTACAATGAGCAGTTCTTC.